Following are 10 T cell receptor beta chains from one sample sequenced in a study of blood T cell repertoires in COVID-19. TCRdb keeps only in-frame clones here, not all; method: immunoSEQ multiplex PCR. The table has over 200,000 clones, approximately 91% seen once. The source material was peripheral blood. The receptor set was obtained from an older woman with acute or convalescent COVID-19.

The chain links TRBV3-1 (or the pseudogene TRBV3-2) to TRBJ2-1; TRBD2 matches at 12 bases. CDR3 length: 17 residues. In germline, CDR1 is LGHDT, CDR2 YNNKEL (reference sequence). V was clipped by 0 bases and J by 7 bases; unmatched bases: 7. CDR3 sequence: CASSQDASGRAGNEQFF. Here the CDR3 DNA reads TGTGCCAGCAGCCAAGATGCTAGCGGGAGGGCCGGGAATGAGCAGTTCTTC.

This rearrangement joins TRBV19 to TRBJ1-1; 8 bases agree with TRBD1. Germline V gene sequence: CDR1 LNHDA, CDR2 SQIVND (reference sequence). The CDR3 has 14 amino acids. J lost 8 bases, V lost 7 bases, and 12 bases had no gene match. In DNA, the CDR3 is TGTGCCAGTACCAGGGGCCCGGGGACAGGCGAAGCTTTCTTT. Translated, it gives CASTRGPGTGEAFF. The complete variable domain, with remaining parts taken from reference TRBV19 and TRBJ1-1, reads DGGITQSPKYLFRKEGQNVTLSCEQNLNHDAMYWYRQDPGQGLRLIYYSQIVNDFQKGDIAEGYSVSREKKESFPLTVTSAQKNPTAFYLCASTRGPGTGEAFFGQGTRLTVV.

The J gene is TRBJ1-2, the V gene TRBV5-6; 8 bases fit TRBD1. CDR3 length equals 15 residues. The junction had 10 bases not matched to a gene; V was cut back by 4 bases and J by 5 bases. From germline, CDR1 is SGHDT and CDR2 YYEEEE. CDR3 sequence (DNA): TGTGCCAGCAGCATGTTGACAGGGGTAGGGTATGGCTACACCTTC. It yields the protein CASSMLTGVGYGYTF.

The V gene is TRBV27, the J gene TRBJ1-1; perhaps TRBD1 as D (6 bases). Germline CDR1 is MNHEY and CDR2 is SMNVEV (reference sequence). Trimming left V 5 bases short and J 0 bases short, with 13 bases between. This CDR3 has 15 amino acids. CDR3 DNA sequence: TGTGCCAGCAGTCCCCGGACAGAAATGAACACTGAAGCTTTCTTT. Encoded protein: CASSPRTEMNTEAFF.

The V gene is TRBV6-5, the J gene TRBJ2-1, with 14 bases lining up with TRBD2. This CDR3 has 15 amino acids. The trim removed 6 bases at V and 6 bases at J, leaving 4 bases unmatched. In germline, CDR1 is MNHEY, CDR2 SVGAGI. This CDR3 is CASRVGTSGSNEQFF. CDR3 DNA sequence: TGTGCCAGCAGGGTCGGGACTAGCGGGAGCAATGAGCAGTTCTTC.

J is TRBJ2-1 and V is TRBV10-3; the D is unclear. V gave up 3 bases and J gave up 0 bases, with 9 bases separating them. The CDR3 totals 15 residues. Per the germline V gene, CDR1 is ENHRY and CDR2 is SYGVKD. CDR3 sequence (DNA): TGTGCCATCAGTGATCTTTCGAGCTCCTACAATGAGCAGTTCTTC. Amino acids: CAISDLSSSYNEQFF.

The V call is TRBV14, the J call TRBJ1-1; tentative D call: TRBD1 (5 bases). Germline V CDR1 and CDR2: SGHDN, FVKESK. CDR3 size: 14 residues. Trimming removed 2 bases at V and 1 base at J, with 8 bases between. The CDR3 nucleotides read TGTGCCAGCAGCCAACTGACAGCGAACACTGAAGCTTTCTTT. Translating gives CASSQLTANTEAFF.

V is TRBV28 and J is TRBJ1-1; D is undetermined. CDR1 and CDR2 from the germline V gene are MDHEN and SYDVKM. V was cut by 7 bases and J by 0 bases, with 18 bases left in between. This CDR3 is built from 16 residues. In nucleotides, the CDR3 is TGTGCCAGCAAGTTTTGGGAGGGTAGCCTGAACACTGAAGCTTTCTTT. Its protein product is CASKFWEGSLNTEAFF.

V is TRBV7-3 and J is TRBJ1-1; 7 nucleotides line up with TRBD1. V dropped 0 bases and J dropped 13; count of bases not matched to a gene: 8. The CDR3 spans 13 residues. The germline CDR1 and CDR2 sequences are SGHTA and FQGTGA. The CDR3 region is CASSLTPGTAVFF. CDR3 DNA sequence: TGTGCCAGCAGCTTAACTCCCGGGACAGCAGTTTTCTTT.

The chain links TRBV6-2 or TRBV6-3 to TRBJ2-7, with 9 bases matching TRBD1. CDR1 is MNHEY and CDR2 is SVGEGT in the germline V gene. V trimming: 5 bases; J trimming: 3 bases; junction bases outside the gene matches: 5. CDR3 length equals 14 residues. This chain's CDR3 is CASSLPGQGYEQYF. The CDR3, as DNA: TGTGCCAGCAGTCTCCCGGGACAGGGCTACGAGCAGTACTTC.